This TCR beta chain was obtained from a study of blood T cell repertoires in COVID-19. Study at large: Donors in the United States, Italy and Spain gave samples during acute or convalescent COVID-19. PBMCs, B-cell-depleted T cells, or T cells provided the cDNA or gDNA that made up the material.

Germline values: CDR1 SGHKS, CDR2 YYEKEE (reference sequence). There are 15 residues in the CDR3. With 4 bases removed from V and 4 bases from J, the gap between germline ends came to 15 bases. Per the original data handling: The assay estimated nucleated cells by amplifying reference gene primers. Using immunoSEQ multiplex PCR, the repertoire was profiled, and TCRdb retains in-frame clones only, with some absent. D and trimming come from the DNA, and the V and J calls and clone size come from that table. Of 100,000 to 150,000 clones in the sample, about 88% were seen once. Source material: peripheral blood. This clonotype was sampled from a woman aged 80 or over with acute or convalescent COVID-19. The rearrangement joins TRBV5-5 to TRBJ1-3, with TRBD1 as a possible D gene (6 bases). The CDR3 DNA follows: TGTGCCAGCAGCGGGGGCACCCCGTGGGGAAACACCATATATTTT. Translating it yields CASSGGTPWGNTIYF.